This T cell receptor (beta chain) was found in a study of STAT5B mutations in CD4+ large granular lymphocyte leukemia. The study's findings and limits: Patient CD4-sorted repertoires stayed more clonal than healthy ones after leukemic-clone removal. TRBV06-family usage was enriched in top patient clones (8/27) versus controls (2/35). Roughly a quarter of private leukemic clonotypes occurred rarely in other patients' non-leukemic repertoires.

Sequencing was at survey level. TCRdb keeps only in-frame clones here, not all; method: immunoSEQ multiplex PCR. Among roughly 29,000 clones listed, about 77% were seen once. This clone was observed a few times. Its antigen is as yet unknown. CDR1 is SNHLY and CDR2 is FYNNEI in the germline V gene. The V end lost 6 bases, the J end lost 6 bases, and 8 bases lay between the germline ends. This CDR3 is 12 amino acids long. Sequences were obtained from CD4+ T cells from blood buffy coats. V gene TRBV2 combines with J gene TRBJ2-2, with D unresolved. The clonotype was recovered from a human donor in good health. In DNA, the CDR3 is TGTGCCAGCAGCCCTAGGGCCGGGGAGCTGTTTTTT. Residues: CASSPRAGELFF.